This TCR beta chain was obtained from a study of blood T cell repertoires in COVID-19. The wider study: Collection of acute and convalescent COVID-19 samples took place in the United States, Italy and Spain.

Enrolment of Seattle patients took place during active infection, and they were followed longitudinally. Per the original data handling: Nucleated cell counts were estimated from reference gene primer amplification. TCRdb's copy holds only in-frame clones and misses some; the assay was immunoSEQ multiplex PCR. D and trimming come from the DNA, and the V and J calls and clone size come from that table. The table has tens of thousands of clones, just under 80% seen once. With 6 bases removed from V and 3 bases from J, the gap between germline ends came to 17 bases. Germline loops: CDR1 MNHEY, CDR2 SVGAGI. The CDR3 is made up of 15 amino acids.

This chain uses TRBV6-5 with TRBJ1-2; D perhaps matches TRBD1 (6 bases). This TCR was recovered from a man between 70 and 80 years old with COVID-19, enrolled during active disease. The specimen was peripheral blood. DNA of the CDR3: TGTGCCAGCAGGCAGGGACTAACAGGGTACTATGGCTACACCTTC. Translated: CASRQGLTGYYGYTF.